This T cell receptor (beta chain) appears in the sequencing data of a study of cytomegalovirus exposure and HLA in healthy donors. Study in general: There were some 81 million unique TCRs (from HLA-typed donors) in an early data release. Study-wide results and limits: Near-uniform donor sequencing depth was presumed by presence/absence analyses. Analysis performed later showed TCR beta chains linked to HLA being more clonally expanded than equally common others.

PCR was performed using 60 Vbeta and 13 Jbeta primers. Using immunoSEQ multiplex PCR, the repertoire was profiled, and TCRdb retains in-frame clones only, with some absent. The table lists 150,000 or so clones, approximately 63% of them singletons. This CDR3 region has 13 residues. Looked up from germline, CDR1 is SEHNR and CDR2 is FQNEAQ (reference sequence). V shed 4 bases and J 4 bases; nucleotides not matched to a gene: 2. Concerning this clone: Its matching antigen is unknown.

While unrecorded immune exposures were likely, the donors were nominally healthy when sampled. J is TRBJ1-2 and V is TRBV7-9; 8 bases fit TRBD1. Sequenced: PBMCs. This TCR was sampled from a woman aged 60 to 75 in good health and CMV-seropositive. CDR3 residues: CASSSDRGYGYTF. Here the CDR3 DNA reads TGTGCCAGCAGCTCCGACAGGGGCTATGGCTACACCTTC. The full variable domain, in which reference TRBV7-9 and TRBJ1-2 provide the parts outside the CDR3, is DTGVSQNPRHKITKRGQNVTFRCDPISEHNRLYWYRQTLGQGPEFLTYFQNEAQLEKSRLLSDRFSAERPKGSFSTLEIQRTEQGDSAMYLCASSSDRGYGYTFGSGTRLTVV.